These 18 T cell receptor beta chains were sequenced from one sample in a study of beta chain features in type 1 diabetes. Expressed TCRB transcripts got sequenced, as all isolated RNA was reverse transcribed. The table came from immunoSEQ multiplex PCR; TCRdb's copy has only in-frame clones and leaves some out. In the table there are hundreds of thousands of clones, over 10% of which are singletons. Their specific antigens are unknown. Findings and caveats of the study: Among all four CD4+ subsets, Type 1 diabetes patients had TCRB CDR3s that were moderately but significantly shorter.

Sequencing input: naive CD4+ T cells from blood. These receptors were collected from a man aged 18 to 29 with type 1 diabetes.

There are a few counts of this clone. This sample includes further DNA sequences coding for the same CDR3. The DNA of the CDR3 is TGTGCCACCAGCAGAGATAGGGGACTGGAGACCCAGTACTTC. It yields the protein CATSRDRGLETQYF. The chain employs TRBV15 and TRBJ2-5, with a possible D match to TRBD2 (6 bases). The V end was cut by 0 bases, the J end by 5 bases, with 10 bases between. CDR3 length equals 14 residues. Germline V gene sequence: CDR1 LNHNV, CDR2 YYDKDF (reference sequence).

The chain has TRBV2 and TRBJ1-5; possibly TRBD1 for D (5 bases). CDR3 length equals 14 residues. Germline lookup yields CDR1 SNHLY and CDR2 FYNNEI. V was trimmed by 9 bases and J by 8 bases, leaving 20 bases between them. The CDR3 DNA reads TGTGCCAGTGGGGGGAAAGGGCCTCCGGAGCCCCAGCATTTT. Amino acid sequence: CASGGKGPPEPQHF.

The V gene is TRBV30, the J gene TRBJ1-5; D remains ambiguous. The germline V gene encodes CDR1 GTSNPN and CDR2 SVGIG (reference sequence). The CDR3 is made up of 15 amino acids. The germline V and J ends were trimmed by 6 bases and 1 base, with 16 bases remaining between them. The CDR3 here is CACRRTDGSNQPQHF. CDR3 sequence (DNA): TGTGCCTGCCGCCGGACGGATGGGAGCAATCAGCCCCAGCATTTT.

The V call is TRBV7-9, the J call TRBJ2-1; TRBD2 might be the D (5 bases). In germline, CDR1 is SEHNR, CDR2 FQNEAQ (reference sequence). The CDR3 sequence is 10 residues long. Trimming took off 5 bases at V and 15 bases at J, with 11 bases between the two ends. The CDR3 DNA sequence: TGTGCCAGCAGCCCCGCGGCGGGGTTCTTC. It translates to CASSPAAGFF. The whole variable domain, filled in from reference TRBV7-9 and TRBJ2-1, reads DTGVSQNPRHKITKRGQNVTFRCDPISEHNRLYWYRQTLGQGPEFLTYFQNEAQLEKSRLLSDRFSAERPKGSFSTLEIQRTEQGDSAMYLCASSPAAGFFGPGTRLTVL.

The CDR3 bases are TGTGCCAGCAGCCCGGGGACAGGGGTTTCTTCCGACACTGAAGCTTTCTTT. It translates to CASSPGTGVSSDTEAFF. V is TRBV7-9 and J is TRBJ1-1; the match to TRBD1 covers 10 bases. Germline lookup yields CDR1 SEHNR and CDR2 FQNEAQ (reference sequence). The CDR3 is made up of 17 amino acids. Trimming cost V 5 bases and J 3 bases; bases outside gene matches: 12.

This clone was counted between two and nine times. The chain uses TRBV4-1 and TRBJ1-5; D is uncertain. This CDR3 has 15 amino acids. CDR1 is MGHRA and CDR2 is YSYEKL in the germline V gene. The V end was cut by 4 bases, the J end by 0 bases, with 10 bases between. The DNA for the CDR3 is TGCGCCAGCAGCCTCGACACCTATAGCAATCAGCCCCAGCATTTT. Translation: CASSLDTYSNQPQHF.

In this sample, this clone turned up a few times. This sequence joins TRBV14 and TRBJ2-1; 7 bases align to TRBD2. Germline CDR1 SGHDN, CDR2 FVKESK. This CDR3 has 16 amino acids. The ends lost 1 base at V and 1 base at J; junction bases unmatched: 4. The CDR3 DNA sequence: TGTGCCAGCAGCCAAGTGGGTAGCGGGTCCTACAATGAGCAGTTCTTC. Translation: CASSQVGSGSYNEQFF. The entire variable domain, with the rest obtained from reference TRBV14 and TRBJ2-1, is as follows: EAGVTQFPSHSVIEKGQTVTLRCDPISGHDNLYWYRRVMGKEIKFLLHFVKESKQDESGMPNNRFLAERTGGTYSTLKVQPAELEDSGVYFCASSQVGSGSYNEQFFGPGTRLTVL.

The chain is built from TRBV10-3 and TRBJ1-3, with D possibly TRBD1 on 5 matching bases. Germline V gene sequence: CDR1 ENHRY, CDR2 SYGVKD. Trimming pared 4 bases from V and 5 bases from J, leaving 12 bases between. The CDR3 has 14 residues. CDR3 protein: CAISGDGERNTIYF. CDR3 nucleotide sequence: TGTGCCATCAGTGGGGACGGGGAGAGAAACACCATATATTTT.

The V gene is TRBV2, the J gene TRBJ1-1; no reliable D call. The CDR3 is 11 amino acids. The V end was cut by 2 bases, the J end by 10 bases, with 8 bases between. Germline V gives CDR1 SNHLY, CDR2 FYNNEI. This CDR3 is CASSEKWVAFF. The CDR3 DNA sequence: TGTGCCAGCAGTGAAAAATGGGTAGCTTTCTTT.

J is TRBJ1-1 and V is TRBV2; D may be TRBD1 (6 bases). Germline values: CDR1 SNHLY, CDR2 FYNNEI. The germline V and J ends were trimmed by 6 bases and 9 bases, with 11 bases remaining between them. This CDR3 is 11 amino acids long. The CDR3 here is CASRGDIQAFF. The CDR3, as DNA: TGTGCCAGCAGGGGGGACATCCAAGCTTTCTTT.

This clone occurred a few times. The chain combines TRBV29-1 with TRBJ1-1; D is unclear. There are 13 residues in the CDR3. Between the trimmed V and J ends, which lost 3 bases and 0 bases, there was a span of 8 bases. Germline CDR1 and CDR2: SQVTM and ANQGSEA. CDR3 in amino acids: CSVEWPMNTEAFF. DNA of the CDR3: TGCAGCGTTGAGTGGCCCATGAACACTGAAGCTTTCTTT. The full variable domain, its missing parts supplied by reference TRBV29-1 and TRBJ1-1, is SAVISQKPSRDICQRGTSLTIQCQVDSQVTMMFWYRQQPGQSLTLIATANQGSEATYESGFVIDKFPISRPNLTFSTLTVSNMSPEDSSIYLCSVEWPMNTEAFFGQGTRLTVV.

The chain joins TRBV29-1 to TRBJ2-3, with a tentative D call TRBD2 (6 bases). The germline V gene has CDR1 SQVTM and CDR2 ANQGSEA. This CDR3 has 13 amino acids. V dropped 5 bases and J dropped 1 base, with 10 bases sitting between them. The chain's CDR3 is CSVTGTGTDTQYF. DNA of the CDR3: TGCAGCGTTACCGGGACTGGCACAGATACGCAGTATTTT.

V is TRBV7-7 and J is TRBJ2-3, with 7 bases fitting TRBD1. CDR1 is SSHAT, CDR2 FNYEAQ, per germline (reference sequence). The trim removed 5 bases at V and 2 bases at J, leaving 10 bases unmatched. The CDR3 sequence is 16 residues long. The DNA of the CDR3 is TGTGCCAGCAGCCCTCCGGGGACAGAGATCACAGATACGCAGTATTTT. Its translation is CASSPPGTEITDTQYF.

This clone was seen only a few times. The rearrangement uses TRBV29-1 and TRBJ1-1; the D is unclear. Germline CDR1 and CDR2: SQVTM and ANQGSEA. This CDR3 comprises 12 residues. Trimming took 4 bases from V and 6 from J, leaving 12 bases between them. CDR3 sequence (DNA): TGCAGCGTTGCAAGGTCTGGATCTGAAGCTTTCTTT. Residues: CSVARSGSEAFF. The full variable domain, completed using reference TRBV29-1 and TRBJ1-1, is SAVISQKPSRDICQRGTSLTIQCQVDSQVTMMFWYRQQPGQSLTLIATANQGSEATYESGFVIDKFPISRPNLTFSTLTVSNMSPEDSSIYLCSVARSGSEAFFGQGTRLTVV.

V usage is TRBV30 and J usage is TRBJ1-1, with D perhaps TRBD1 (6 bases). The V gene lost 6 bases and the J gene lost 0 bases, with 8 bases spanning the gap. The CDR3 has 12 amino acids. Germline V CDR1 and CDR2: GTSNPN, SVGIG (reference sequence). The CDR3, as DNA: TGTGCCTGCCGGGACATGAACACTGAAGCTTTCTTT. This codes for CACRDMNTEAFF.

The chain employs TRBV6-6 and TRBJ2-1; D unresolved. The germline CDR1 and CDR2 sequences are MNHNY and SVGAGI (reference sequence). The CDR3 sequence is 15 residues long. Trimming took off 0 bases at V and 9 bases at J, with 15 bases between the two ends. CDR3 sequence (DNA): TGTGCCAGCAGTTACTCAGAAACTTGGCTTGCTGAGCAGTTCTTC. Its translation is CASSYSETWLAEQFF.

This clone was counted a few times. This chain links TRBV4-1 with TRBJ2-3; D perhaps matches TRBD1 (6 bases). The CDR3 totals 15 residues. Between the trimmed V and J ends, which lost 3 bases and 4 bases, there was a span of 14 bases. Germline CDR1 is MGHRA and CDR2 is YSYEKL. The CDR3, as DNA: TGCGCCAGCAGCCAGCAACAGGGTAGCGCAGATACGCAGTATTTT. Encoded protein: CASSQQQGSADTQYF.

This chain uses TRBV7-2 with TRBJ2-7; D might be TRBD1 (7 bases). Deletions cut 4 bases from V and 6 bases from J, with 10 bases between. This CDR3 has 12 amino acids. CDR1 and CDR2 (germline): SGHTA, FQGNSA. Here the CDR3 DNA reads TGTGCCAGCAGCTCCAGGGGGGCCGAGCAGTACTTC. As protein: CASSSRGAEQYF.